Following are 11 T cell receptor beta chains from one sample sequenced in a study of CD8 T cells in ankylosing spondylitis. TCRdb itself ran the 5' RACE reads through MiXCR, one entry per CDR3 protein. Here the sample spans some 250,000 distinct CDR3 sequences, 7.5% to 9% being singletons. Sequenced material: blood, either unsorted or a sorted T cell fraction (not recorded which). The receptors shown here come from a male donor with ankylosing spondylitis or in good health (not recorded which).

The chain recombines TRBV4-2 with TRBJ1-2, with D hard to call. V lost 0 bases and J 4 bases, leaving 12 bases between the germline ends. The CDR3 spans 15 residues. Germline V gene sequence: CDR1 LGHNA, CDR2 YNFKEQ. The DNA for the CDR3 is TGTGCCAGCAGCCAAGATCTACGGGAAAGCTATGGCTACACCTTC. This codes for CASSQDLRESYGYTF.

The chain's CDR3 is CSAAIKGGRYSPLHF. CDR3 coding DNA: TGCAGTGCTGCGATTAAGGGGGGGCGGTATTCACCCCTCCACTTT. This chain links TRBV20-1 with TRBJ1-6; tentatively, D is TRBD1 (6 bases). Germline CDR1 reads DFQATT; CDR2 reads SNEGSKA (reference sequence). Deletions cut 5 bases from V and 8 bases from J, with 19 bases between. This CDR3 spans 15 amino acids.

This clonotype showed up just a few times. The chain uses TRBV7-2 and TRBJ2-7; D call uncertain. Germline V gene data show CDR1 as SGHTA and CDR2 as FQGNSA. This CDR3 has 12 amino acids. Between the trimmed V and J ends, which lost 5 bases and 4 bases, there was a span of 9 bases. CDR3 residues: CASSPFIYEQYF. CDR3 DNA sequence: TGTGCCAGCAGCCCCTTTATTTACGAGCAGTACTTC.

The chain recombines TRBV30 with TRBJ2-7, with D possibly being TRBD2 (6 bases). From germline, CDR1 is GTSNPN and CDR2 SVGIG (reference sequence). The CDR3 extends over 13 amino acids. The V and J ends lost 0 bases and 3 bases respectively, with 9 bases between them. The CDR3 loop reads CAWSVLAGYEQYF. The CDR3 DNA sequence: TGTGCCTGGAGTGTACTAGCAGGCTACGAGCAGTACTTC.

This clonotype has just a few counts. The rearrangement joins TRBV7-9 to TRBJ1-1; D ambiguous. CDR3 size: 15 residues. With 5 bases removed from V and 3 bases from J, the gap between germline ends came to 16 bases. From germline, CDR1 is SEHNR and CDR2 FQNEAQ (reference sequence). The CDR3 DNA follows: TGTGCCAGCAGCCATACAAGAGGGCCACACACTGAAGCTTTCTTT. Translated, it gives CASSHTRGPHTEAFF. Full variable domain (missing parts from reference TRBV7-9 and TRBJ1-1): DTGVSQNPRHKITKRGQNVTFRCDPISEHNRLYWYRQTLGQGPEFLTYFQNEAQLEKSRLLSDRFSAERPKGSFSTLEIQRTEQGDSAMYLCASSHTRGPHTEAFFGQGTRLTVV.

This clonotype was detected ten times or more. The chain links TRBV4-2 to TRBJ2-3; no firm D call. Trimming removed 0 bases at V and 6 bases at J, with 10 bases between. The germline V gene has CDR1 LGHNA and CDR2 YNFKEQ. The length of the CDR3 is 14 residues. The chain's CDR3 is CASSQEKLTDTQYF. The CDR3 region has the DNA TGTGCCAGCAGCCAAGAGAAGCTCACCGATACGCAGTATTTT.

In this sample, this clonotype turned up many times. CDR3 bases: TGTGCCAGCAAGACAGAGAATCAGCCCCAGCATTTT. It specifies CASKTENQPQHF. This chain connects TRBV27 to TRBJ1-5; D possibly corresponds to TRBD1 (5 bases). Germline V gives CDR1 MNHEY, CDR2 SMNVEV (reference sequence). Trimming stripped 7 bases from V and 4 bases from J, with 8 bases between. The CDR3 extends over 12 amino acids.

V and J are TRBV6-5 and TRBJ2-5; 7 bases map to TRBD1. CDR1 is MNHEY, CDR2 SVGAGI, per germline. CDR3 length: 14 amino acids. With V trimmed by 2 bases and J by 2 bases, 2 bases remained unmatched. CDR3 bases: TGTGCCAGCAGTTACACGGGACAGCAAGAGACCCAGTACTTC. Amino acid sequence: CASSYTGQQETQYF.

About this clonotype itself: A read error may be the cause here, since a much bigger clone is one base away. V and J are TRBV3-1 and TRBJ2-1, with a possible D match to TRBD2 (6 bases). The CDR3 spans 15 residues. Germline assignment: CDR1 LGHDT and CDR2 YNNKEL (reference sequence). The CDR3 spells CATSQEGGIYNEQFF. The CDR3 bases are TGTGCCACCAGCCAAGAGGGCGGGATTTACAATGAGCAGTTCTTC.

Ten or more counts support this clonotype. The chain combines TRBV19 with TRBJ2-3, with a possible D match to TRBD2 (6 bases). The CDR3 extends over 14 amino acids. The ends were cut back, 6 bases at V and 2 bases at J, with 12 bases in the middle. CDR1 is LNHDA, CDR2 SQIVND, per germline (reference sequence). In DNA, the CDR3 is TGTGCCAGTAGGGTGGCGGGATACACAGATACGCAGTATTTT. It is translated as CASRVAGYTDTQYF. Using reference TRBV19 and TRBJ2-3 for the parts outside the CDR3, the full variable domain is DGGITQSPKYLFRKEGQNVTLSCEQNLNHDAMYWYRQDPGQGLRLIYYSQIVNDFQKGDIAEGYSVSREKKESFPLTVTSAQKNPTAFYLCASRVAGYTDTQYFGPGTRLTVL.

This clonotype has ten or more counts. This sequence joins TRBV9 and TRBJ2-1; D may be TRBD1 or TRBD2 (5 bases each). Germline V gene sequence: CDR1 SGDLS, CDR2 YYNGEE. Trimming took 1 base from V and 6 from J, leaving 14 bases between them. This CDR3 has 15 amino acids. The CDR3 protein is CASSVMRGGANEQFF. The CDR3 DNA follows: TGTGCCAGCAGCGTAATGCGTGGGGGAGCCAATGAGCAGTTCTTC.